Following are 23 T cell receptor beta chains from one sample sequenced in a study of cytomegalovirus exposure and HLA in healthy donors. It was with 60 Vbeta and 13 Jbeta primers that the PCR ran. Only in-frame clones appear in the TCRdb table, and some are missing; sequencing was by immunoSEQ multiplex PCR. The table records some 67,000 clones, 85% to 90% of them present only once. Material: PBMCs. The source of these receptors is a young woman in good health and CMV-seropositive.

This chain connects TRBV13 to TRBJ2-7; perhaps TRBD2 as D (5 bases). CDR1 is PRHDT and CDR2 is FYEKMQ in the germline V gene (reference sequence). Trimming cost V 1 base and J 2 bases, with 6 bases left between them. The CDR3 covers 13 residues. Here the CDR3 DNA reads TGTGCCAGCAGCTTAGTCGGGGCCTACGAGCAGTACTTC. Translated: CASSLVGAYEQYF.

CDR3: CASSLNVLRGPLYNEQFF. CDR3 sequence (DNA): TGTGCCAGCAGCTTGAATGTTTTGAGAGGCCCCCTCTACAATGAGCAGTTCTTC. J is TRBJ2-1 and V is TRBV11-2; D uncertain. Germline CDR1 SGHAT, CDR2 FQNNGV. The ends were cut back, 3 bases at V and 3 bases at J, with 21 bases in the middle. The CDR3 is 18 residues long.

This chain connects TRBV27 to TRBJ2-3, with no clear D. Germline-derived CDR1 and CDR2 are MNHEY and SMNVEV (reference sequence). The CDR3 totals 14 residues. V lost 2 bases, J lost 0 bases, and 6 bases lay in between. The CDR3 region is CASSLAVSTDTQYF. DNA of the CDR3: TGTGCCAGCAGTTTAGCGGTTAGCACAGATACGCAGTATTTT.

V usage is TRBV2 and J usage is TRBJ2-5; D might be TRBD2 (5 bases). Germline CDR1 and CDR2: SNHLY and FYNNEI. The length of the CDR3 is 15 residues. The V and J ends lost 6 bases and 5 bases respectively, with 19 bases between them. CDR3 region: CASSPERAQGETQYF. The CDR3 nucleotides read TGTGCCAGCAGCCCGGAGAGGGCCCAAGGGGAGACCCAGTACTTC.

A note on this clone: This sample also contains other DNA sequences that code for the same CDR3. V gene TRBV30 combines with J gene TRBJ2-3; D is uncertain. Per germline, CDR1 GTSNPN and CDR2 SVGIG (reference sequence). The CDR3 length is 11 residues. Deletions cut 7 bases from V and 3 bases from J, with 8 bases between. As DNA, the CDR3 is TGTGCCTCCTCTAGAACAGATACGCAGTATTTT. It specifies CASSRTDTQYF. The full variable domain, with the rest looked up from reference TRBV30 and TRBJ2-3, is SQTIHQWPATLVQPVGSPLSLECTVEGTSNPNLYWYRQAAGRGLQLLFYSVGIGQISSEVPQNLSASRPQDRQFILSSKKLLLSDSGFYLCASSRTDTQYFGPGTRLTVL.

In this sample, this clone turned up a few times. The CDR3 DNA reads as TGCGCCAGCAGTGCCGGGACAGGGGCCTACGAGCAGTACTTC. Protein sequence: CASSAGTGAYEQYF. This sequence joins TRBV10-1 and TRBJ2-7, with 10 bases matching TRBD1. Germline CDR1 is WNHNN and CDR2 is SYGVQD (reference sequence). Losses at the gene ends were 4 bases for V and 2 bases for J; bases not matched to a gene: 2. There are 14 residues in the CDR3.

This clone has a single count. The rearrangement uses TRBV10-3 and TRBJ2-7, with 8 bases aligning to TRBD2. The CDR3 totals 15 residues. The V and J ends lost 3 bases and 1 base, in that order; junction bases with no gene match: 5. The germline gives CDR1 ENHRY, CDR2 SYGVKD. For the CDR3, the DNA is TGTGCCATCAGTGATGACGGGAGGGGGTCCTACGAGCAGTACTTC. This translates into CAISDDGRGSYEQYF.

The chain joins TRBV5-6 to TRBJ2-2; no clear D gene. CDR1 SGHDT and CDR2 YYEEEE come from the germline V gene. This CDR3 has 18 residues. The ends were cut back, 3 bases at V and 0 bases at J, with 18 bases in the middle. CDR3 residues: CASSWSWPQATNTGELFF. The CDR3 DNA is TGTGCCAGCAGCTGGAGTTGGCCACAAGCTACGAACACCGGGGAGCTGTTTTTT.

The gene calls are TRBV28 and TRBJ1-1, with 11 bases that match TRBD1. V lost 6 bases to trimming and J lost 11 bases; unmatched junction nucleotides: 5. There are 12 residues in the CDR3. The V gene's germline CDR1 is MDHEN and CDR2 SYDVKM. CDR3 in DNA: TGTGCCAGCAGCAAAGGACAGGGGGCTGCTTTCTTT. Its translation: CASSKGQGAAFF.

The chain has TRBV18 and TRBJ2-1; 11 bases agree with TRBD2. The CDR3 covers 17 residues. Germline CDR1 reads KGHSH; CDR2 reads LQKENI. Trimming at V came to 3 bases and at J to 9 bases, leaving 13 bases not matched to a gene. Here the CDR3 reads CASSPNIAGGPRGEQFF. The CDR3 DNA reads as TGTGCCAGCTCACCGAACATAGCGGGAGGGCCCAGGGGTGAGCAGTTCTTC.

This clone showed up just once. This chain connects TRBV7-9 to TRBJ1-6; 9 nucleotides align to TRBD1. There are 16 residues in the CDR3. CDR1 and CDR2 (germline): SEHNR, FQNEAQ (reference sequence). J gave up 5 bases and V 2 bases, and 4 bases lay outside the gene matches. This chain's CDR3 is CASSLSGTGHNSPLHF. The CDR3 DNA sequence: TGTGCCAGCAGCTTATCCGGGACAGGGCATAATTCACCCCTCCACTTT. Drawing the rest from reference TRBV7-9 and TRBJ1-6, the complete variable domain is DTGVSQNPRHKITKRGQNVTFRCDPISEHNRLYWYRQTLGQGPEFLTYFQNEAQLEKSRLLSDRFSAERPKGSFSTLEIQRTEQGDSAMYLCASSLSGTGHNSPLHFGNGTRLTVT.

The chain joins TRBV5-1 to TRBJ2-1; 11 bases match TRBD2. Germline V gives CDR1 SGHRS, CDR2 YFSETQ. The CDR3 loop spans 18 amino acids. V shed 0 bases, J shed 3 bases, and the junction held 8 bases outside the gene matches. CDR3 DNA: TGCGCCAGCAGCTTGGTTCTAGCGGGAGGTCGGGACTACAATGAGCAGTTCTTC. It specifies CASSLVLAGGRDYNEQFF.

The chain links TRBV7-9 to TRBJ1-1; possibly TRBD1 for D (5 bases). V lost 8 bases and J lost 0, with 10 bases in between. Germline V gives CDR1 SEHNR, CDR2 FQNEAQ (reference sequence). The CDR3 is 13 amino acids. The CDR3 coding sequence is TGTGCCAGCGTACCGACAGTGAACACTGAAGCTTTCTTT. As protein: CASVPTVNTEAFF.

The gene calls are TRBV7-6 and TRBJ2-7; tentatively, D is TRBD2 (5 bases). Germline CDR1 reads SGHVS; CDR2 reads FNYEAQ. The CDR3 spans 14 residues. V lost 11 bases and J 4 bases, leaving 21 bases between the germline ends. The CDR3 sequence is CASAKAAVGYEQYF. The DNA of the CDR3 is TGTGCCTCTGCAAAAGCGGCGGTCGGGTACGAGCAGTACTTC.

This CDR3 is CASSIGRGGNTQYF. CDR3 coding DNA: TGTGCCAGTAGTATTGGCAGGGGCGGAAATACGCAGTATTTT. V gene TRBV19 combines with J gene TRBJ2-3; TRBD1 might be the D (6 bases). With 3 bases removed from V and 7 bases from J, the gap between germline ends came to 14 bases. Germline V lookup: CDR1 LNHDA, CDR2 SQIVND (reference sequence). This CDR3 spans 14 amino acids.

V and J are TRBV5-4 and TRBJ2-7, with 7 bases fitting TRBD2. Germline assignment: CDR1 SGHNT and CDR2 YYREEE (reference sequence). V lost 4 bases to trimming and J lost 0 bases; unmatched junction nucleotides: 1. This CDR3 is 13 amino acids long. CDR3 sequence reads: CASSRDYSYEQYF. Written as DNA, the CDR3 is TGTGCCAGCAGCAGGGACTACTCCTACGAGCAGTACTTC.

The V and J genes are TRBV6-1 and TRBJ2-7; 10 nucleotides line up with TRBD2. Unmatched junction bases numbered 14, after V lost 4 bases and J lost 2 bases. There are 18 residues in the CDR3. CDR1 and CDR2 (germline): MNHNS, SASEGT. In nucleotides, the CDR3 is TGTGCCAGCAGTGTGAGAGGGGGTACTAGCGGGAACCCCTACGAGCAGTACTTC. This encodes CASSVRGGTSGNPYEQYF.

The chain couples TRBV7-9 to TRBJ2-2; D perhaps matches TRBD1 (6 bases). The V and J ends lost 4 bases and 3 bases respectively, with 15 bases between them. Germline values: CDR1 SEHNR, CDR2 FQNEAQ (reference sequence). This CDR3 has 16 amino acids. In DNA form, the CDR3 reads TGTGCCAGCAGCTCCCCGGACAGATTCTACACCGGGGAGCTGTTTTTT. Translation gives CASSSPDRFYTGELFF.

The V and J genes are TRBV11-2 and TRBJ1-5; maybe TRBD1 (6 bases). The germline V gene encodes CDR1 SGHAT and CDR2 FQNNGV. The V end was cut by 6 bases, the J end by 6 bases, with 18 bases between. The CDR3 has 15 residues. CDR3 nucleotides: TGTGCCAGCAGTTATACAACAGGGCTCGTTCAGCCCCAGCATTTT. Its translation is CASSYTTGLVQPQHF.

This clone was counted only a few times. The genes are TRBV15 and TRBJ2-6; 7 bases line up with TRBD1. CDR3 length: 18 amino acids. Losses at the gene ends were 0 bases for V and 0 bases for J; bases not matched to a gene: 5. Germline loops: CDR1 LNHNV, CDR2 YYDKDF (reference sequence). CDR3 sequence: CATSRDPDRISGANVLTF. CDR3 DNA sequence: TGTGCCACCAGCAGAGATCCGGACAGGATCTCTGGGGCCAACGTCCTGACTTTC.

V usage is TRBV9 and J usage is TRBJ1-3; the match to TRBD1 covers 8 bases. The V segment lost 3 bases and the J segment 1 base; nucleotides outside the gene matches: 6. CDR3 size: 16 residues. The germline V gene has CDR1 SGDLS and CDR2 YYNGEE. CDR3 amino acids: CASSAGQGLSGNTIYF. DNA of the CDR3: TGTGCCAGCAGCGCCGGACAGGGCTTATCTGGAAACACCATATATTTT.

The CDR3 sequence is CASSRSPGQSRPGDYEQYF. CDR3 coding DNA: TGTGCCAGCAGTCGTTCACCGGGACAGTCCCGCCCCGGCGACTACGAGCAGTACTTC. The chain carries TRBV28 and TRBJ2-7; 7 bases align to TRBD1. The CDR3 loop spans 19 amino acids. The junction had 22 bases not matched to a gene; V was cut back by 5 bases and J by 3 bases. Germline V gives CDR1 MDHEN, CDR2 SYDVKM.

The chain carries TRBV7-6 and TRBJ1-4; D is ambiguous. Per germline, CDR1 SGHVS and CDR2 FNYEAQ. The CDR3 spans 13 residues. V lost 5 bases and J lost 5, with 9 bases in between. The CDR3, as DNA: TGTGCCAGCAGCCCCTCCGGGAATGAAAAACTGTTTTTT. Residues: CASSPSGNEKLFF.